This section outlines one TCR beta chain sequence together with its context. Its antigen is as yet unknown. Employing constant-segment primers, 5'RACE generated TCR alpha and TCR beta cDNA libraries bearing sample barcodes and UMIs. TCRdb re-called the 5' RACE reads with MiXCR, one entry per CDR3 protein. Among about 340,000 distinct CDR3 sequences listed, 10% to 15% were seen once. This sample is part of a study of T-cell memory formation after mild COVID-19. Notes on the study in general: Chiefly within CM and EM were the contracting CD4+ clones; CD8+ ones were within EMRA. Contracting clones, day 15 to 85, had balanced CD4/CD8, and later expanders favored CD4+.

The ends were cut back, 6 bases at V and 4 bases at J, with 18 bases in the middle. This CDR3 spans 15 amino acids. This chain connects TRBV12-3 or TRBV12-4 to TRBJ1-1; D uncertain. Sample: PBMCs or a T cell subset sorted from them (not recorded which). The TCR sequence derives from a man aged 18 to 29 who had mild COVID-19 (a few samples of this study predate the infection). Cell type and time point are not known. CDR3 amino acids: CASRPDRGPPTEAFF. The CDR3 bases are TGTGCCAGCAGGCCGGACCGCGGGCCCCCCACTGAAGCTTTCTTT.